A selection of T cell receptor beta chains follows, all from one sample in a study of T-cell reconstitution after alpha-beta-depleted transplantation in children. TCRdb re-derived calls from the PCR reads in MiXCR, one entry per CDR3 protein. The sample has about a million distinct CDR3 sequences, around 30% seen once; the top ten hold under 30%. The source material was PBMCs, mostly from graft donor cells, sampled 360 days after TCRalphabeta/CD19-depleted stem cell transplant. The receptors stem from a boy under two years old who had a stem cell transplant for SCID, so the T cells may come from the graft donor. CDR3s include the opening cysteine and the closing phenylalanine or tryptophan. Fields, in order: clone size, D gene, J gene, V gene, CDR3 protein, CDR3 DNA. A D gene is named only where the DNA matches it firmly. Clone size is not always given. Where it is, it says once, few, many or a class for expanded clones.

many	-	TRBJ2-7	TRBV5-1	CASSLGTTYEQYF	TGCGCCAGCAGCTTGGGCACTACCTACGAGCAGTACTTC
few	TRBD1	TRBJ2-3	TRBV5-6	CASSLPGTGNTDTQYF	TGTGCCAGCAGCTTACCCGGGACAGGGAACACAGATACGCAGTATTTT
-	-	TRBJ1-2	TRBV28	CASSSPAEQWGYTF	TGTGCCAGCAGTTCCCCGGCCGAACAATGGGGCTACACCTTC
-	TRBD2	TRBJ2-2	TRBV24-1	CATSDPRRGTGELFF	TGTGCCACCAGTGACCCCAGGCGGGGGACCGGGGAGCTGTTTTTT
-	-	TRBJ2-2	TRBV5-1	CASSLELFNWELFF	TGCGCCAGCAGCTTGGAACTATTCAACTGGGAGCTGTTTTTT
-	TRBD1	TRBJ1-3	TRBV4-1	CASSPLDRGPVTGNTIYF	TGCGCCAGCAGCCCCCTCGACAGGGGGCCAGTGACTGGAAACACCATATATTTT
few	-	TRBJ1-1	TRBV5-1	CASSLPGFTEAFF	TGCGCCAGCAGCTTGCCCGGATTCACTGAAGCTTTCTTT
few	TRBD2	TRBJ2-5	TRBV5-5	CASSQSSGGGQETQYF	TGTGCCAGCAGCCAGAGTAGCGGGGGGGGCCAAGAGACCCAGTACTTC
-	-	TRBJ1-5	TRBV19	CASSIEWGNQPQHF	TGTGCCAGTAGTATTGAGTGGGGCAATCAGCCCCAGCATTTT
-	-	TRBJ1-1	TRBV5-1	CASSLGQGLPEAFF	TGCGCCAGCAGCTTGGGTCAGGGACTCCCTGAAGCTTTCTTT
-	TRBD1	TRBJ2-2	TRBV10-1	CASRPGTGRTGELFF	TGCGCCAGCAGGCCTGGGACAGGGAGAACCGGGGAGCTGTTTTTT
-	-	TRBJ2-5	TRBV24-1	CATRATGKQETQYF	TGTGCCACCAGGGCTACAGGAAAACAGGAGACCCAGTACTTC
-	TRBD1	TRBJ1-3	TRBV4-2	CASSQDPGQGVGNTIYF	TGTGCCAGCAGCCAAGATCCGGGACAGGGAGTCGGAAACACCATATATTTT
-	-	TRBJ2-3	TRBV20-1	CSARDPRKGSGTDTQYF	TGCAGTGCTAGAGATCCCCGGAAAGGGAGCGGCACAGATACGCAGTATTTT
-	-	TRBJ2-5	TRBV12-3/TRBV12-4	CASSPRGETQCF	TGTGCCAGCAGTCCACGGGGAGAGACCCAGTGCTTC
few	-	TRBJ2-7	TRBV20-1	CSARDLPAAGSSYEQYF	TGCAGTGCTAGAGATCTACCGGCGGCGGGTTCCTCCTACGAGCAGTACTTC
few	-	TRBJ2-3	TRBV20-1	CSAPDGGGRGNTQYF	TGCAGTGCCCCAGATGGCGGCGGAAGGGGAAATACGCAGTATTTT
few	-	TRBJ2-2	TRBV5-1	CASSTYSGRNTGELFF	TGCGCCAGCAGCACCTACTCGGGGAGGAACACCGGGGAGCTGTTTTTT
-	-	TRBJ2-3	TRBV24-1	CATSDLQLTADTQYF	TGTGCCACCAGTGATTTGCAATTGACTGCAGATACGCAGTATTTT
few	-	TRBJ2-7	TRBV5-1	CASSLEGGPYEQYF	TGCGCCAGCAGCCTAGAAGGGGGGCCCTACGAGCAGTACTTC
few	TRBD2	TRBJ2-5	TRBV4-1	CASSPTSTSGGAKQETQYF	TGCGCCAGCAGCCCCACCTCTACTAGCGGGGGGGCAAAACAAGAGACCCAGTACTTC
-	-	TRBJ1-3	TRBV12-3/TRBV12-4	CASSFGDPGGDSGNTIYF	TGTGCCAGCAGTTTCGGAGACCCCGGGGGCGACTCTGGAAACACCATATATTTT
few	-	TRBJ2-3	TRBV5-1	CASSLRDTNTDTQYF	TGCGCCAGCAGCCTACGGGACACCAACACAGATACGCAGTATTTT
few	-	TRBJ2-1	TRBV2	CASSEDWGHEQFF	TGTGCCAGCAGTGAAGACTGGGGACACGAGCAGTTCTTC
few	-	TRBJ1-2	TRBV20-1	CSAPGARSYGYTF	TGCAGTGCCCCCGGTGCCCGCTCCTATGGCTACACCTTC
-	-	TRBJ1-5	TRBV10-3	CATWEGGNQPQHF	TGTGCCACCTGGGAGGGGGGGAATCAGCCCCAGCATTTT
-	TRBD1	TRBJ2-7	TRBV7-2	CASSLRTGVPYEQYF	TGTGCCAGCAGCTTACGAACAGGGGTCCCCTACGAGCAGTACTTC
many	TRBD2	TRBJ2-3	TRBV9	CASSATPSGSFTDTQYF	TGTGCCAGCAGCGCCACCCCTAGCGGATCCTTCACAGATACGCAGTATTTT
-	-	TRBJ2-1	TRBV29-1	CSVDGGTLVLNNEQFF	TGCAGCGTTGATGGGGGGACACTCGTACTAAACAATGAGCAGTTCTTC